This T cell receptor beta chain was documented in a study of blood T cell repertoires in COVID-19. Background on the study: COVID-19 samples collected from the United States, Italy and Spain covered acute and convalescent phases.

This CDR3 comprises 13 residues. The V gene's germline CDR1 is SGHRS and CDR2 YFSETQ. With 2 bases removed from V and 6 bases from J, the gap between germline ends came to 9 bases. Participant-reported clinical history was the basis for cohort assignment. Donors in Cohort 3 counted as recovered after two negative PCRs, clearance, or symptom resolution. Only in-frame clones appear in the TCRdb table, and some are missing; sequencing was by immunoSEQ multiplex PCR. The data hold around 360,000 clones, with about 88% observed a single time. The rearrangement uses TRBV5-1 and TRBJ2-4; maybe TRBD2 (5 bases). This clonotype originated in a woman younger than 45 who had recovered from COVID-19. The sequenced sample was PBMCs or T cells enriched from blood (not recorded which). In DNA form, the CDR3 reads TGCGCCAGCAGCTTAGAAGGACTAAACATTCAGTACTTC. Protein product: CASSLEGLNIQYF.